The 2 T cell receptor beta chains given below trace back to one sample, sequenced in a study of T cell repertoires in cytomegalovirus infection. No antigen is known for these receptors. MiXCR, run by TCRdb on the reads, gives a single entry per CDR3 protein. The table has fewer than 900,000 distinct CDR3 sequences, about 27% seen once. The sample here was cultured CD8+ T cells from PBMCs, taken from culture after CMV antigen stimulation. Source of these receptors: a human donor in good health (CMV status not recorded). Some clones in this sample may be carry-over from other donors' samples.

In its sample, this clonotype was seen a few times. V gene TRBV5-1 combines with J gene TRBJ1-1; TRBD1 matches 8 bases. In germline, CDR1 is SGHRS, CDR2 YFSETQ. J gave up 5 bases and V 3 bases, and 6 bases lay outside the gene matches. The CDR3 contains 14 residues. The CDR3 is CASSWTGQETEAFF. The CDR3 DNA reads as TGCGCCAGCAGCTGGACAGGGCAGGAAACTGAAGCTTTCTTT.

This clonotype was observed a handful of times. The chain carries TRBV7-9 and TRBJ1-1; a weak D match, TRBD1 (5 bases). Trimming removed 4 bases from V and 4 bases from J, with 19 bases in between. This CDR3 region has 16 residues. Germline V gene data show CDR1 as SEHNR and CDR2 as FQNEAQ (reference sequence). CDR3: CASSSRRGGSGTEAFF. DNA of the CDR3: TGTGCCAGCAGCTCTCGTCGTGGGGGGTCGGGCACTGAAGCTTTCTTT.